Below are 9 T cell receptor beta chains sequenced from a single sample in a study of blood T cell repertoires in COVID-19. Repertoires were generated with immunoSEQ multiplex PCR, while TCRdb's copy carries only in-frame clones and drops some. The sample includes about 480,000 clones, approximately 87% seen only once; the top ten take less than 2%. The sequencing input was PBMCs or T cells enriched from blood (not recorded which). These receptors came from a woman aged 40-49 years who had recovered from COVID-19.

The J gene is TRBJ1-1, the V gene TRBV27; 8 nucleotides align to TRBD1. Germline CDR1 is MNHEY and CDR2 is SMNVEV (reference sequence). V shed 2 bases and J 4 bases; nucleotides not matched to a gene: 6. The CDR3 has 15 residues. CDR3 protein: CASSLQGAGGTEAFF. CDR3 DNA sequence: TGTGCCAGCAGTTTACAGGGGGCAGGTGGCACTGAAGCTTTCTTT.

The V call is TRBV27, the J call TRBJ2-2, with 7 bases that match TRBD1. The CDR3 runs 15 residues. V was clipped by 4 bases and J by 5 bases; unmatched bases: 7. Germline V gives CDR1 MNHEY, CDR2 SMNVEV (reference sequence). The CDR3 loop is CASSSDRVETGELFF. The DNA of the CDR3 is TGTGCCAGCAGTTCTGACAGGGTAGAGACCGGGGAGCTGTTTTTT.

This rearrangement joins TRBV7-9 to TRBJ1-2; the D gene is possibly TRBD1 (6 bases). Germline V gives CDR1 SEHNR, CDR2 FQNEAQ (reference sequence). The CDR3 covers 16 residues. The V and J ends lost 1 base and 5 bases respectively, with 17 bases between them. For the CDR3, the DNA is TGTGCCAGCAGCTTAGTGTATGGGGGCCGGGGATATGGCTACACCTTC. This codes for CASSLVYGGRGYGYTF.

The genes are TRBV10-2 and TRBJ2-1; TRBD1 matches at 7 bases. V lost 5 bases to trimming and J lost 9 bases; unmatched junction nucleotides: 7. The CDR3 is 13 amino acids. The germline CDR1 and CDR2 sequences are WSHSY and SAAADI. For the CDR3, the DNA is TGCGCCAGCAGTATCCAGGGGGTGGGTGAGCAGTTCTTC. Protein: CASSIQGVGEQFF.

This clone was seen a single time. The rearrangement joins TRBV5-1 to TRBJ2-5; 10 bases are a match to TRBD2. The CDR3 runs 15 residues. V gave up 4 bases and J gave up 3 bases; unmatched junction bases: 6. Germline CDR1 SGHRS, CDR2 YFSETQ. CDR3 loop: CASSTFLAGEETQYF. CDR3 in DNA: TGCGCCAGCAGCACCTTCCTAGCGGGAGAAGAGACCCAGTACTTC.

The chain couples TRBV5-1 to TRBJ2-5; D may be TRBD1 (6 bases). Trimming left V 2 bases short and J 1 base short, with 9 bases between. The germline CDR1 and CDR2 sequences are SGHRS and YFSETQ. The CDR3 runs 14 residues. The CDR3 DNA follows: TGCGCCAGCAGCTTAAACAGGGTCCAAGAGACCCAGTACTTC. Protein: CASSLNRVQETQYF. The variable domain in full, completed from reference TRBV5-1 and TRBJ2-5, reads KAGVTQTPRYLIKTRGQQVTLSCSPISGHRSVSWYQQTPGQGLQFLFEYFSETQRNKGNFPGRFSGRQFSNSRSEMNVSTLELGDSALYLCASSLNRVQETQYFGPGTRLLVL.

The rearrangement links TRBV6-5 to TRBJ2-7; the D is unclear. CDR3 size: 12 residues. CDR1 is MNHEY, CDR2 SVGAGI, per germline. V was clipped by 6 bases and J by 11 bases, with 17 bases between them. The CDR3 DNA reads TGTGCCAGCAGACCCACACCAGAGCAGGAGTACTTC. Protein product: CASRPTPEQEYF.

This sequence joins TRBV19 and TRBJ2-1; TRBD1 matches 8 bases. Germline-derived CDR1 and CDR2 are LNHDA and SQIVND (reference sequence). The CDR3 totals 15 residues. Unmatched junction bases numbered 6, after V lost 3 bases and J lost 5 bases. The CDR3 DNA reads TGTGCCAGTAGTATCGCGGACAGGGTTAACAATGAGCAGTTCTTC. This encodes CASSIADRVNNEQFF.

This sequence joins TRBV4-1 and TRBJ2-7; 8 positions agree with TRBD2. CDR3 length: 15 amino acids. The germline V gene has CDR1 MGHRA and CDR2 YSYEKL. The junction had 6 bases not matched to a gene; V was cut back by 2 bases and J by 3 bases. The CDR3 DNA is TGCGCCAGCAGCCAACGTACCAGCGGGGGCTACGAGCAGTACTTC. This codes for CASSQRTSGGYEQYF.